This entry features one T cell receptor beta chain sequence. The treatment: some 20 received Ad26.COV2.S at low or high dose, single or two shots; about 5 received placebo; per-sample allocation not given. Material that was analyzed had been drawn on day 63 after the first vaccine or placebo injection. The data were taken from a study of Ad26.COV2.S vaccination and SARS-CoV-2 variants. Study-level information: COV1001, an Ad26.COV2.S trial, supplied this vaccine-arm donor.

Some clones are missing from TCRdb's copy, which holds only in-frame ones; the method was immunoSEQ multiplex PCR. The data hold 400,000 to 500,000 clones, with roughly 88% observed a single time. CDR1 and CDR2 (germline): MNHEY, SVGEGT. V was shortened by 4 bases and J by 1 base, with 11 bases between the two germline ends. The CDR3 consists of 15 residues. The chain couples TRBV6-2 or TRBV6-3 to TRBJ1-5; a possible D gene is TRBD1 (5 bases). This receptor was taken from a person aged 18 to 65 who received the Ad26.COV2.S COVID-19 vaccine or a placebo. Sequenced here: peripheral blood, sampled in a trial of Ad26.COV2.S vaccine versus placebo. CDR3 sequence reads: CASSSGGGSNQPQHF. The DNA for the CDR3 is TGTGCCAGCAGTTCTGGTGGGGGGAGCAATCAGCCCCAGCATTTT.